The T cell receptor (beta chain) described here comes from a study of human T cells and chemical hapten exposure (dated by TCRdb to 2020 to 2022). Looking at the study overall: For sensitization, 2% DPC in acetone was applied to a 2 cm by 2 cm area of upper inner arm skin. Patch testing was done on the upper back using Finn chambers containing 0.01% DPC, and results were scored after 6 days according to International Contact Dermatitis Research Group standards. The study tracked peripheral blood TCR repertoire changes in vivo during primary and secondary sensitization to the hapten diphenylcyclopropenone (DPC) in alopecia patients. Libraries were pooled for sequencing, and variation in per-sample TCR yields was attributed mainly to small differences in library volumes within the pool. Blood for TCR sequencing was provided by twenty-nine alopecia patients at one to four time points (pre-sensitization, 2, 6 and 24 weeks). Blood samples were taken from patients before sensitization (week 0) and then at 2, 6 and about 24 weeks after DPC sensitization. Throughout the study period of around 25 weeks, patients also received therapeutic DPC doses to the scalp every week. Most of the patients in the cohort were female, and the cohort covered alopecia areata with under or over 50% scalp involvement, alopecia totalis and alopecia universalis.

To note about this clonotype: Its antigen target is currently unknown. Nothing much larger sits one base from this clone, and base qualities are not available.

Via the germline V gene (reference sequence), CDR1 is SEHNR and CDR2 FQNEAQ. Clipping removes 4 bases from V and 3 bases from J, with 10 as the unmatched junction base count. The CDR3 contains 17 residues, cysteine and phenylalanine counted. The kept DNA is CDR3 alone, 51 bases in frame from the first base. The time point label here, explained by the study, means: patch test 1, 2 weeks after DPC sensitization. The meaning of the sample's treatment or condition label: therapeutic diphenylcyclopropenone sensitization with weekly scalp DPC. At every patch-test visit, the blood draw took place before the patch test was put on. To be eligible, patients had to be aged 18 to 70, diagnosed with alopecia and judged suitable for DPC therapy, while pregnant patients were excluded. Total RNA was isolated from unfractionated whole blood collected in Tempus Blood RNA tubes. What the work shows at the level of the full study, not this receptor alone: Expanded TCRs formed significantly more large CDR3 similarity clusters than pre-sensitization or healthy control sets, consistent with antigen-driven responses. DPC sensitization did not change how many TCRs were above 1 in 1000 frequency, and no evidence was found of alterations in global repertoire structure. Because all patients had alopecia, a presumed autoimmune disease, the immune response of the patients might differ from that of healthy individuals. The number of PT1 expanded TCRs positively correlated with patch test score, significant at thresholds 8, 16 and 32 but not 4. Repeated subsampling changed both the strength of the expansion versus patch-test correlation and the threshold at which that correlation became significant.

Library construction relied on RACE. For sequencing, a NextSeq 500 was employed. During library preparation, unique molecular identifiers were attached to individual cDNA molecules so that TCRs could be counted quantitatively and reproducibly. From each blood RNA sample, both TCR alpha and TCR beta chains were sequenced. In the original analysis: Samples had a median of 95,638 TCRs, with a range from roughly 20,000 to 700,000. V, J and CDR3 annotation of the TCR reads was performed with the Decombinator software suite. For PS versus PT1 abundance plots, all samples were subsampled to the same number of TCRs (28,000). TCRs were defined as expanded if absent before sensitization and observed at least eight times at the 2-week time point. TCRdb passed the public sequencing reads through fastp at Q25 and MiXCR, retaining productive beta sequences. CDR3 protein sequences are deduplicated, and each keeps its most common genes and DNA. These V and J calls originate from TCRdb's pipeline instead of the authors' own analysis. The sample table holds under 450,000 distinct CDR3 sequences, of which more than 4.5% were seen once. The ten largest clonotypes hold 2% to 2.5% of the sample.

The TCR originated in a woman in her forties or fifties with alopecia areata. Some clones in this sample may be carry-over from other donors' samples. The chain links TRBV7-9 with TRBJ1-1, and TRBD1 aligns with 11 junction nucleotides. Sequencing used whole blood, obtained in connection with sensitization to the hapten diphenylcyclopropenone (DPC). The sequenced DNA is TGTGCCAGCAGCTCCCTCCCGGGACAGGGGGTAGACACTGAAGCTTTCTTT. Its translation reads: CASSSLPGQGVDTEAFF.